A single sample is the source of the 22 T cell receptor beta chains below, sequenced in a study of blood T cell repertoires in COVID-19. Data came from immunoSEQ multiplex PCR; TCRdb stores just in-frame clones and leaves some out. The table lists fewer than 350,000 clones, 88% of them singletons. The material sequenced was peripheral blood. The receptors derive from a man aged 18 to 29 with active or convalescent COVID-19.

The chain carries TRBV5-6 and TRBJ2-1; D not certain. The V gene's germline CDR1 is SGHDT and CDR2 YYEEEE. The CDR3 runs 16 residues. With 4 bases removed from V and 4 bases from J, the gap between germline ends came to 18 bases. The CDR3 loop reads CASSPPRQGKYNEQFF. As DNA, the CDR3 is TGTGCCAGCAGCCCGCCAAGACAAGGAAAATACAATGAGCAGTTCTTC.

The chain is built from TRBV29-1 and TRBJ1-2; 8 nucleotides match TRBD1. Per germline, CDR1 SQVTM and CDR2 ANQGSEA. The CDR3 length is 14 residues. V lost 4 bases to trimming and J lost 3 bases; unmatched junction nucleotides: 7. In nucleotides, the CDR3 is TGCAGCGTTGCCCGGACAGGGACCCACTATGGCTACACCTTC. It translates to CSVARTGTHYGYTF.

The genes are TRBV7-2 and TRBJ1-3; TRBD1 is a possible D gene (5 bases). The CDR3 spans 14 residues. V was cut by 8 bases and J by 2 bases, with 13 bases left in between. Germline CDR1 SGHTA, CDR2 FQGNSA. The chain's CDR3 is CASRQPGAGNTIYF. The CDR3 DNA reads as TGTGCCAGCCGCCAGCCGGGGGCTGGAAACACCATATATTTT. Looking up the rest from reference TRBV7-2 and TRBJ1-3 gives the full variable domain: GAGVSQSPSNKVTEKGKDVELRCDPISGHTALYWYRQSLGQGLEFLIYFQGNSAPDKSGLPSDRFSAERTGGSVSTLTIQRTQQEDSAVYLCASRQPGAGNTIYFGEGSWLTVV.

The V and J genes are TRBV6-5 and TRBJ1-2; 11 bases map to TRBD1. Germline V gene sequence: CDR1 MNHEY, CDR2 SVGAGI. The junction had 2 bases not matched to a gene; V was cut back by 4 bases and J by 4 bases. CDR3 length equals 14 residues. CDR3 in DNA: TGTGCCAGCAGTTGGGACAGGGGGTCCTATGGCTACACCTTC. Amino acid sequence: CASSWDRGSYGYTF.

The gene calls are TRBV11-2 and TRBJ2-2, with unresolved D. Trimming pared 6 bases from V and 7 bases from J, leaving 9 bases between. Germline V gene sequence: CDR1 SGHAT, CDR2 FQNNGV. This CDR3 spans 12 amino acids. This chain's CDR3 is CASSSSGGELFF. CDR3 DNA: TGTGCCAGCAGTTCGTCCGGCGGGGAGCTGTTTTTT.

The rearrangement joins TRBV19 to TRBJ1-5; 7 bases agree with TRBD1. This CDR3 has 17 amino acids. V shed 5 bases, J shed 1 base, and the junction held 11 bases outside the gene matches. From germline, CDR1 is LNHDA and CDR2 SQIVND (reference sequence). This CDR3 is CASSQFRQGRSNQPQHF. In nucleotides, the CDR3 is TGTGCCAGTAGTCAATTCCGACAGGGTCGAAGCAATCAGCCCCAGCATTTT.

This sequence joins TRBV5-5 and TRBJ1-1, with D possibly TRBD1 on 6 matching bases. V lost 2 bases to trimming and J lost 0 bases, with 20 bases between them. CDR1 is SGHKS, CDR2 YYEKEE, per germline (reference sequence). The CDR3 consists of 18 residues. The CDR3, as DNA: TGTGCCAGCAGCTTCGCGGGGGCGGACGGTGGAATGAACACTGAAGCTTTCTTT. It yields the protein CASSFAGADGGMNTEAFF.

For this clone: Other DNA sequences within the sample encode an identical CDR3. V gene TRBV5-1 combines with J gene TRBJ2-5; D remains ambiguous. V was cut by 5 bases and J by 4 bases, with 6 bases left in between. CDR1 SGHRS and CDR2 YFSETQ come from the germline V gene. The CDR3 spans 11 residues. CDR3 nucleotide sequence: TGCGCCAGCAGGTTCGGAGAGACCCAGTACTTC. It yields the protein CASRFGETQYF. The complete variable domain, with remaining parts taken from reference TRBV5-1 and TRBJ2-5, reads KAGVTQTPRYLIKTRGQQVTLSCSPISGHRSVSWYQQTPGQGLQFLFEYFSETQRNKGNFPGRFSGRQFSNSRSEMNVSTLELGDSALYLCASRFGETQYFGPGTRLLVL.

J is TRBJ2-3 and V is TRBV20-1; a possible D gene is TRBD1 (5 bases). The CDR3 is 11 amino acids. Trimming pared 4 bases from V and 4 bases from J, leaving 6 bases between. Germline lookup yields CDR1 DFQATT and CDR2 SNEGSKA (reference sequence). In DNA form, the CDR3 reads TGCAGTGCTATCAGGGCAGATACGCAGTATTTT. Translated: CSAIRADTQYF.

V gene TRBV18 combines with J gene TRBJ2-5, with D tentatively TRBD2 (6 bases). In germline, CDR1 is KGHSH, CDR2 LQKENI. The CDR3 runs 16 residues. The V end lost 0 bases, the J end lost 1 base, and 12 bases lay between the germline ends. The CDR3 nucleotides are TGTGCCAGCTCACCACCGCGCGGGGCCGGCCAAGAGACCCAGTACTTC. The encoded protein is CASSPPRGAGQETQYF.

The V gene is TRBV18, the J gene TRBJ2-2; possibly TRBD2 for D (6 bases). Trimming removed 3 bases at V and 4 bases at J, with 12 bases between. Germline V gives CDR1 KGHSH, CDR2 LQKENI. The CDR3 contains 15 residues. CDR3 nucleotide sequence: TGTGCCAGCTCACCCTTGCGGGAACCCACCGGGGAGCTGTTTTTT. Encoded protein: CASSPLREPTGELFF.

The V gene is TRBV25-1, the J gene TRBJ2-3; D perhaps matches TRBD2 (5 bases). This CDR3 region has 14 residues. V gave up 1 base and J gave up 4 bases, with 9 bases separating them. Looked up from germline, CDR1 is MGHDK and CDR2 is SYGVNS. The CDR3: CASSELNGADTQYF. CDR3 coding DNA: TGTGCCAGCAGTGAATTAAACGGGGCAGATACGCAGTATTTT.

V and J are TRBV4-1 and TRBJ1-2, with 11 bases aligning to TRBD1. Trimming took 3 bases from V and 3 from J; bases not matched to a gene: 3. Germline V gene sequence: CDR1 MGHRA, CDR2 YSYEKL. The CDR3 is made up of 15 amino acids. The CDR3 nucleotides read TGCGCCAGCAGCCACCGGACAGGGGGCGACTATGGCTACACCTTC. Translating it yields CASSHRTGGDYGYTF.

The chain is built from TRBV7-2 and TRBJ2-1, with D possibly matching TRBD1 (6 bases). CDR1 is SGHTA and CDR2 is FQGNSA in the germline V gene. The CDR3 sequence is 13 residues long. The ends were cut back, 5 bases at V and 6 bases at J, with 11 bases in the middle. This chain's CDR3 is CASSTTGLNEQFF. As DNA, the CDR3 is TGTGCCAGCAGCACTACAGGGCTCAATGAGCAGTTCTTC. The full variable domain, in which reference TRBV7-2 and TRBJ2-1 provide the parts outside the CDR3, is GAGVSQSPSNKVTEKGKDVELRCDPISGHTALYWYRQSLGQGLEFLIYFQGNSAPDKSGLPSDRFSAERTGGSVSTLTIQRTQQEDSAVYLCASSTTGLNEQFFGPGTRLTVL.

This chain joins TRBV27 and TRBJ2-3; 9 bases map to TRBD2. The V and J ends lost 6 bases and 6 bases, in that order; junction bases with no gene match: 7. The length of the CDR3 is 14 residues. Germline V lookup: CDR1 MNHEY, CDR2 SMNVEV (reference sequence). The CDR3 nucleotides read TGTGCCAGCAGGTGGCGGGGGGGCAGGGATACGCAGTATTTT. It is translated as CASRWRGGRDTQYF.

This clone was counted between two and nine times. The chain combines TRBV25-1 with TRBJ2-7; 8 bases map to TRBD1. CDR3 size: 14 residues. From germline, CDR1 is MGHDK and CDR2 SYGVNS. V was pared by 8 bases and J by 6 bases, with 12 bases of the junction left unmatched. The CDR3 DNA reads TGTGCCAGCGCGAGGACAGGGTACGAGGCCGAGCAGTACTTC. This codes for CASARTGYEAEQYF.

This sequence joins TRBV9 and TRBJ2-1, with 13 positions matching TRBD2. The V gene's germline CDR1 is SGDLS and CDR2 YYNGEE. The CDR3 has 18 residues. Trimming took 3 bases from V and 0 from J; bases not matched to a gene: 6. The CDR3 DNA follows: TGTGCCAGCAGCGCCGGGACTAGCGGGGCAAGCTCCTACAATGAGCAGTTCTTC. It codes for CASSAGTSGASSYNEQFF. Supplemented by reference TRBV9 and TRBJ2-1, the full variable domain reads DSGVTQTPKHLITATGQRVTLRCSPRSGDLSVYWYQQSLDQGLQFLIQYYNGEERAKGNILERFSAQQFPDLHSELNLSSLELGDSALYFCASSAGTSGASSYNEQFFGPGTRLTVL.

V is TRBV9 and J is TRBJ2-3; D call uncertain. CDR1 is SGDLS and CDR2 is YYNGEE in the germline V gene. Trimming removed 4 bases from V and 4 bases from J, with 13 bases in between. This CDR3 comprises 14 residues. The CDR3 nucleotides are TGTGCCAGCAGCCCCCCTGGAGCCCCAGATACGCAGTATTTT. It specifies CASSPPGAPDTQYF.

In its sample, this clone was seen once. The chain carries TRBV5-1 and TRBJ1-1; D is unresolved. Per germline, CDR1 SGHRS and CDR2 YFSETQ. Trimming stripped 0 bases from V and 6 bases from J, with 9 bases between. This CDR3 has 13 residues. CDR3 region: CASSLDSPAEAFF. The CDR3 nucleotides read TGCGCCAGCAGCTTGGACTCGCCGGCTGAAGCTTTCTTT.

The chain recombines TRBV19 with TRBJ1-2; tentative D call: TRBD1 (6 bases). The ends were cut back, 0 bases at V and 11 bases at J, with 16 bases in the middle. CDR1 LNHDA and CDR2 SQIVND come from the germline V gene (reference sequence). The CDR3 has 14 amino acids. CDR3 residues: CASSIDLGDNSYTF. The CDR3 nucleotides read TGTGCCAGTAGTATAGATCTCGGGGACAACTCGTACACCTTC.

This clone has a single count. This rearrangement joins TRBV3-1 (or the pseudogene TRBV3-2) to TRBJ2-2; 8 bases map to TRBD1. After removal of 0 bases from V and 5 bases from J, the junction contained 5 bases not matched to a gene. The length of the CDR3 is 16 residues. The germline CDR1 and CDR2 sequences are LGHDT and YNNKEL (reference sequence). Here the CDR3 DNA reads TGTGCCAGCAGCCAAGACCCAGGGGGCTGGACCGGGGAGCTGTTTTTT. This gives the protein CASSQDPGGWTGELFF.

The rearrangement links TRBV4-3 to TRBJ1-2; D might be TRBD1 (5 bases). V dropped 0 bases and J dropped 0 bases, with 8 bases sitting between them. CDR1 and CDR2 (germline): LGHNA, YSLEER. This CDR3 is 15 amino acids long. CDR3 sequence: CASSQDRATNYGYTF. The CDR3 region has the DNA TGCGCCAGCAGCCAAGACAGGGCAACTAACTATGGCTACACCTTC.